The 5 T cell receptor beta chains below were found in one sample sequenced in a study of Ad26.COV2.S vaccination and SARS-CoV-2 variants. The treatment is: 15 to 20 received Ad26.COV2.S at low or high dose, single or two shots; 5 received placebo; per-sample allocation not given. Each sample was drawn 63 days after the first injection (of vaccine or placebo). Generated by immunoSEQ multiplex PCR, the TCRdb table keeps only in-frame clones and is missing some. The repertoire holds about 350,000 clones, with about 88% as singletons. This specimen consisted of peripheral blood, obtained in a trial of Ad26.COV2.S vaccine versus placebo. The receptors stem from a person aged 18 to 65 who received the Ad26.COV2.S COVID-19 vaccine or a placebo.

The chain joins TRBV7-3 to TRBJ2-3; a possible D gene is TRBD1 (6 bases). Germline V gene data show CDR1 as SGHTA and CDR2 as FQGTGA. V dropped 0 bases and J dropped 2 bases, with 15 bases sitting between them. The CDR3 has 17 residues. CDR3 nucleotide sequence: TGTGCCAGCAGCTTAACGTCGGGCAGGGGATTCACAGATACGCAGTATTTT. Residues: CASSLTSGRGFTDTQYF. Based on the CDR3 plus reference TRBV7-3 and TRBJ2-3, the full variable domain is GAGVSQTPSNKVTEKGKYVELRCDPISGHTALYWYRQSLGQGPEFLIYFQGTGAADDSGLPNDRFFAVRPEGSVSTLKIQRTERGDSAVYLCASSLTSGRGFTDTQYFGPGTRLTVL.

This clone was picked up one time. The chain uses TRBV3-1 (or the pseudogene TRBV3-2) and TRBJ2-5, with D possibly being TRBD2 (6 bases). Per germline, CDR1 LGHDT and CDR2 YNNKEL (reference sequence). V was clipped by 1 base and J by 5 bases, with 8 bases between them. CDR3 length equals 13 residues. DNA of the CDR3: TGTGCCAGCAGCCAAGGGGGGGAGGAGACCCAGTACTTC. It codes for CASSQGGEETQYF.

This clone was detected only once. The chain carries TRBV20-1 and TRBJ2-3; D remains ambiguous. Germline lookup yields CDR1 DFQATT and CDR2 SNEGSKA (reference sequence). Between the trimmed V and J ends, which lost 3 bases and 2 bases, there was a span of 3 bases. This CDR3 has 11 amino acids. The DNA for the CDR3 is TGCAGTGCTAGCGACACAGATACGCAGTATTTT. As protein: CSASDTDTQYF.

CDR3 protein: CAWSDLGQGSYGYTF. The CDR3 coding sequence is TGTGCCTGGAGTGATCTGGGACAGGGGAGCTATGGCTACACCTTC. V and J are TRBV30 and TRBJ1-2; 10 bases align to TRBD1. This CDR3 contains 15 residues. With 1 base clipped from V and 4 bases from J, the junction kept 6 bases outside the gene matches. CDR1 and CDR2 from the germline V gene are GTSNPN and SVGIG (reference sequence).

This chain joins TRBV7-8 and TRBJ1-2; D ambiguous. CDR3 size: 16 residues. V lost 2 bases to trimming and J lost 0 bases, with 13 bases between them. Germline CDR1 reads SGHVS; CDR2 reads FQNEAQ. The CDR3 loop reads CASSLLGGKANYGYTF. The CDR3 coding sequence is TGTGCCAGCAGCTTATTAGGTGGCAAAGCTAACTATGGCTACACCTTC.